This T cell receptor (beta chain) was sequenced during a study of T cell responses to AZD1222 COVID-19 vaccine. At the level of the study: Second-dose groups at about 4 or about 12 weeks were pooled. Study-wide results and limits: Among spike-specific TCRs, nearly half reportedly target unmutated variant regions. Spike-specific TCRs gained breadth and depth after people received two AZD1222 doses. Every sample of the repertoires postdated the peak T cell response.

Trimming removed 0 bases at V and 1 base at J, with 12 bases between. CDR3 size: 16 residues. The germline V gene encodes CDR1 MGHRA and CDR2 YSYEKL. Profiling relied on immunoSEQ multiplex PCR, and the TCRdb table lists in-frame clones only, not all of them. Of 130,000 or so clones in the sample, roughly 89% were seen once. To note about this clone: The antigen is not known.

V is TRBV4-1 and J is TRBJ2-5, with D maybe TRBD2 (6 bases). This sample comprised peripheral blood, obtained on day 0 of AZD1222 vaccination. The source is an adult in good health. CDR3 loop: CASSQDFGTPQETQYF. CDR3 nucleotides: TGCGCCAGCAGCCAAGATTTTGGGACTCCCCAAGAGACCCAGTACTTC.